The entry below gives a single TCR beta chain sequence along with its context. This could be a read error, since a much larger clone is one nucleotide away. These data are taken from a study of T cells in Graves' hyperthyroidism and ophthalmopathy. The CDR3 has 13 residues. Germline V lookup: CDR1 MNHEY, CDR2 SMNVEV (reference sequence). V was pared by 11 bases and J by 5 bases, with 9 bases of the junction left unmatched. There were TCR beta CDR3 regions amplified from RNA transcripts. Initially, a first-round RT-PCR of the TCR CDR3 employed the HTBI primer set. MiXCR was run by TCRdb on the multiplex PCR reads, yielding one entry per CDR3 protein. The data contain 600,000 to 650,000 distinct CDR3 sequences, roughly 20% of them singletons.

The receptor comes from a man under 40 with Graves' ophthalmopathy. The genes are TRBV27 and TRBJ2-3, with 8 positions matching TRBD1. The specimen sequenced was blood. The CDR3 reads CAASDRGGDTQYF. The CDR3 coding sequence is TGTGCCGCCTCCGACAGGGGTGGAGATACGCAGTATTTT.